These 23 T cell receptor beta chains share one sample of origin, sequenced in a study of T cell responses to AZD1222 COVID-19 vaccine (TCRdb year 2021). The time point tag for this specimen amounts to: baseline before first vaccination. To prepare the library, the immunoSEQ multiplex PCR assay was applied. TCRdb carries this immuneACCESS record with in-frame sequences only. Its versions omit some clonotypes, under half of them owing to an unresolved V gene in the studies checked, with the rest unexplained. This sample is represented by some 150,000 clones; 90% to 95% of them were singletons. The ten largest clones represent around 1.6% of the sample. Sequences were derived from peripheral blood, sampled on day 0 of AZD1222 vaccination. The receptor source for this set is an adult in good health.

The chain combines TRBV7-3 with TRBJ2-7, with a tentative D call TRBD2 (6 bases). V was trimmed by 0 bases and J by 3 bases, leaving 12 bases between them. The V gene's germline CDR1 is SGHTA and CDR2 FQGTGA. The CDR3 has 15 amino acids. The CDR3 region has the DNA TGTGCCAGCAGCTTAACTGCGGGACTGAGCTACGAGCAGTACTTC. Amino acid sequence: CASSLTAGLSYEQYF.

The chain is built from TRBV30 and TRBJ1-1; 10 bases line up with TRBD1. V was clipped by 6 bases and J by 5 bases; unmatched bases: 12. CDR3 size: 15 residues. Per the germline V gene, CDR1 is GTSNPN and CDR2 is SVGIG (reference sequence). Written as DNA, the CDR3 is TGTGCCTGTCCACCTAGGACAGGGGGGAGTACTGAAGCTTTCTTT. Translated: CACPPRTGGSTEAFF.

The chain employs TRBV10-3 and TRBJ2-1, with 7 bases aligning to TRBD1. CDR1 ENHRY and CDR2 SYGVKD come from the germline V gene. V lost 10 bases to trimming and J lost 5 bases; unmatched junction nucleotides: 11. The CDR3 is 14 amino acids. Written as DNA, the CDR3 is TGTGCCAGCCAAACGGGACAGTATAACAATGAGCAGTTCTTC. Amino acids: CASQTGQYNNEQFF.

The chain combines TRBV5-1 with TRBJ2-1; no clear D. This CDR3 region has 12 residues. V was cut by 1 base and J by 5 bases, with 4 bases left in between. CDR1 is SGHRS, CDR2 YFSETQ, per germline. The CDR3 DNA reads TGCGCCAGCAGCTTGTCAGACAATGAGCAGTTCTTC. This gives the protein CASSLSDNEQFF. Together with reference TRBV5-1 and TRBJ2-1, the CDR3 gives the full variable domain: KAGVTQTPRYLIKTRGQQVTLSCSPISGHRSVSWYQQTPGQGLQFLFEYFSETQRNKGNFPGRFSGRQFSNSRSEMNVSTLELGDSALYLCASSLSDNEQFFGPGTRLTVL.

This CDR3 is CAWSVSFEAFF. Here the CDR3 DNA reads TGTGCCTGGAGTGTATCGTTTGAAGCTTTCTTT. The gene calls are TRBV30 and TRBJ1-1; D is ambiguous. The V end was cut by 0 bases, the J end by 7 bases, with 6 bases between. Per germline, CDR1 GTSNPN and CDR2 SVGIG (reference sequence). The CDR3 has 11 residues. The full variable domain, in which reference TRBV30 and TRBJ1-1 provide the parts outside the CDR3, is SQTIHQWPATLVQPVGSPLSLECTVEGTSNPNLYWYRQAAGRGLQLLFYSVGIGQISSEVPQNLSASRPQDRQFILSSKKLLLSDSGFYLCAWSVSFEAFFGQGTRLTVV.

The chain uses TRBV5-4 and TRBJ1-6; D not certain. The CDR3 loop spans 14 amino acids. In germline, CDR1 is SGHNT, CDR2 YYREEE (reference sequence). V gave up 4 bases and J gave up 10 bases, with 15 bases separating them. The CDR3 bases are TGTGCCAGCAGCACTTTTAAGGGCAGGTCACCCCTCCACTTT. Protein sequence: CASSTFKGRSPLHF.

V is TRBV27 and J is TRBJ1-2; D possibly corresponds to TRBD1 (6 bases). The CDR3 totals 15 residues. The V and J ends lost 5 bases and 4 bases respectively, with 17 bases between them. The germline V gene has CDR1 MNHEY and CDR2 SMNVEV (reference sequence). The CDR3 region is CASSLTGGPGYGYTF. The DNA for the CDR3 is TGTGCCAGCAGTCTTACTGGGGGCCCCGGCTATGGCTACACCTTC.

The chain carries TRBV11-2 and TRBJ1-5; TRBD1 is a possible D gene (5 bases). CDR1 SGHAT and CDR2 FQNNGV come from the germline V gene. This CDR3 is 14 amino acids long. Trimming left V 0 bases short and J 4 bases short, with 7 bases between. The DNA of the CDR3 is TGTGCCAGCAGCTTAGACAGGGCTAATCAGCCCCAGCATTTT. Its protein is CASSLDRANQPQHF.

In this sample, this clone turned up once. The rearrangement joins TRBV11-1 to TRBJ2-7; no reliable D call. The germline CDR1 and CDR2 sequences are SGHAT and FQDESV (reference sequence). The CDR3 contains 14 residues. Trimming cost V 3 bases and J 3 bases, with 12 bases left between them. This chain's CDR3 is CASSFGSTYYEQYF. The CDR3 coding sequence is TGTGCCAGCAGCTTTGGCAGCACCTACTACGAGCAGTACTTC. The variable domain in full, with the rest retrieved from reference TRBV11-1 and TRBJ2-7, is EAEVAQSPRYKITEKSQAVAFWCDPISGHATLYWYRQILGQGPELLVQFQDESVVDDSQLPKDRFSAERLKGVDSTLKIQPAELGDSAMYLCASSFGSTYYEQYFGPGTRLTVT.

This clone showed up just once. The V and J genes are TRBV11-3 and TRBJ2-3; D gene uncertain. V lost 0 bases, J lost 7 bases, and 8 bases lay in between. Germline loops: CDR1 SGHNT, CDR2 YENEEA. The CDR3 totals 13 residues. The CDR3 is CASSLDRRNTQYF. The CDR3 region has the DNA TGTGCCAGCAGCTTAGACAGGCGAAATACGCAGTATTTT.

The gene calls are TRBV5-1 and TRBJ2-1; 11 bases fit TRBD1. The CDR3 sequence is 14 residues long. The germline CDR1 and CDR2 sequences are SGHRS and YFSETQ. V trimming: 4 bases; J trimming: 6 bases; junction bases outside the gene matches: 3. The chain's CDR3 is CASSAGTGGNEQFF. The CDR3 DNA reads TGCGCCAGCAGCGCCGGGACAGGGGGCAATGAGCAGTTCTTC.

The chain combines TRBV14 with TRBJ2-5; D is possibly TRBD1 or TRBD2 (6 bases each). V lost 1 base and J 5 bases, leaving 17 bases between the germline ends. This CDR3 has 16 residues. CDR1 is SGHDN and CDR2 is FVKESK in the germline V gene. For the CDR3, the DNA is TGTGCCAGCAGCCAAGCGGGGGCGCGGGTTGTGGAGACCCAGTACTTC. Translating gives CASSQAGARVVETQYF.

The J gene is TRBJ1-3, the V gene TRBV5-4, with 8 positions matching TRBD1. V gave up 0 bases and J gave up 1 base; unmatched junction bases: 3. Germline V gene lookup returns CDR1 SGHNT and CDR2 YYREEE (reference sequence). The CDR3 consists of 16 residues. Here the CDR3 DNA reads TGTGCCAGCAGCTTGGGGCAGGGGGCTTCTGGAAACACCATATATTTT. This codes for CASSLGQGASGNTIYF.

A few counts support this clone. V is TRBV7-9 and J is TRBJ2-1; D is unclear. The ends were cut back, 4 bases at V and 5 bases at J, with 12 bases in the middle. CDR1 and CDR2 from the germline V gene are SEHNR and FQNEAQ (reference sequence). The CDR3 consists of 14 residues. CDR3: CASSSDLGNNEQFF. CDR3 DNA sequence: TGTGCCAGCAGCTCCGATCTCGGAAACAATGAGCAGTTCTTC.

The rearrangement links TRBV28 to TRBJ1-2, with no clear D. The germline V and J ends were trimmed by 6 bases and 0 bases, with 11 bases remaining between them. The CDR3 spans 14 residues. Germline lookup yields CDR1 MDHEN and CDR2 SYDVKM. CDR3 protein: CASSPSPSNYGYTF. CDR3 sequence (DNA): TGTGCCAGCAGCCCTAGCCCATCTAACTATGGCTACACCTTC.

The rearrangement joins TRBV27 to TRBJ1-6; D call uncertain. Trimming stripped 6 bases from V and 0 bases from J, with 9 bases between. From germline, CDR1 is MNHEY and CDR2 SMNVEV (reference sequence). The CDR3 covers 15 residues. The CDR3 DNA sequence: TGTGCCAGCAGGGAATATCGCTCCTATAATTCACCCCTCCACTTT. The encoded protein is CASREYRSYNSPLHF.

V is TRBV7-3 and J is TRBJ1-3, with TRBD1 as a possible D gene (5 bases). Trimming took off 5 bases at V and 2 bases at J, with 13 bases between the two ends. The CDR3 is 15 residues long. The germline gives CDR1 SGHTA, CDR2 FQGTGA. The CDR3 reads CASSRSPGAGNTIYF. As DNA, the CDR3 is TGTGCCAGCAGCCGCTCTCCGGGGGCTGGAAACACCATATATTTT.

V usage is TRBV7-6 and J usage is TRBJ1-5, with D unresolved. CDR3 length equals 14 residues. In germline, CDR1 is SGHVS, CDR2 FNYEAQ. Trimming cost V 6 bases and J 3 bases, with 12 bases left between them. CDR3 DNA: TGTGCCAGCAGTCTCGACACTACCAATCAGCCCCAGCATTTT. Residues: CASSLDTTNQPQHF. The whole variable domain, filled in from reference TRBV7-6 and TRBJ1-5, reads GAGVSQSPRYKVTKRGQDVALRCDPISGHVSLYWYRQALGQGPEFLTYFNYEAQQDKSGLPNDRFSAERPEGSISTLTIQRTEQRDSAMYRCASSLDTTNQPQHFGDGTRLSIL.

The chain uses TRBV18 and TRBJ1-1; D is unclear. CDR3 length equals 13 residues. CDR1 and CDR2 from the germline V gene are KGHSH and LQKENI. With 3 bases removed from V and 1 base from J, the gap between germline ends came to 6 bases. Written as DNA, the CDR3 is TGTGCCAGCTCACCTCAGGAGAACACTGAAGCTTTCTTT. Its translation is CASSPQENTEAFF.

In its sample, this clone was seen once. This rearrangement joins TRBV10-2 to TRBJ1-5, with a weak D call TRBD1 (5 bases). Deletions cut 7 bases from V and 7 bases from J, with 11 bases between. CDR1 WSHSY and CDR2 SAAADI come from the germline V gene. CDR3 size: 12 residues. CDR3 coding DNA: TGCGCCAGCACCGACTGGGGGCAGCCCCAGCATTTT. As protein: CASTDWGQPQHF.

The chain joins TRBV6-2 or TRBV6-3 to TRBJ2-7; D is uncertain. The V gene's germline CDR1 is MNHEY and CDR2 SVGEGT. The CDR3 consists of 15 residues. Trimming left V 1 base short and J 7 bases short, with 17 bases between. In nucleotides, the CDR3 is TGTGCCAGCAGTTACTACCCCAACCCGGCGACGGAGCAGTACTTC. It specifies CASSYYPNPATEQYF.

J is TRBJ2-3 and V is TRBV7-3, with D maybe TRBD2 (6 bases). Germline V gives CDR1 SGHTA, CDR2 FQGTGA. The CDR3 runs 14 residues. V was shortened by 4 bases and J by 6 bases, with 14 bases between the two germline ends. CDR3 coding DNA: TGTGCCAGCAGCTCCGGGGGTGGGATCGATACGCAGTATTTT. Its translation: CASSSGGGIDTQYF.

The gene calls are TRBV9 and TRBJ2-7, with 7 nucleotides matching TRBD2. V was clipped by 3 bases and J by 5 bases; unmatched bases: 5. Germline assignment: CDR1 SGDLS and CDR2 YYNGEE. The CDR3 extends over 13 amino acids. CDR3 in DNA: TGTGCCAGCAGCGCGCTGACTAGCAACGAGCAGTACTTC. Translating gives CASSALTSNEQYF.